The clone carrying this TCR beta chain was seen a few times. The data are from a study of response to subunit inactivated influenza vaccine. TCRdb re-derived calls from the RT-PCR reads in MiXCR, one entry per CDR3 protein. In the table there are about 540,000 distinct CDR3 sequences, 20% to 25% of which are singletons. V gave up 7 bases and J gave up 3 bases; unmatched junction bases: 6. This CDR3 spans 14 amino acids. Germline V gene data show CDR1 as MNHNS and CDR2 as SASEGT. The sample was also linked to a second study, of T cells expressing NK-cell markers. From that report: Template switching by 5'RACE with UMIs generated the TCR beta cDNA. Sorted T-cell subsets CD3+CD56+NKG2C+, CD3+CD56+NKG2C- and CD3+CD56-NKG2C+ were TCR beta-sequenced. Of the CD8+ T cells in about 6 donors, roughly 1.0-7.5% belonged to dominant NKG2C+ clonotypes. Topping the CD3+CD56-NKG2C+ fraction as well were these clonotypes, in a handful of donors.

The chain recombines TRBV6-1 with TRBJ1-5; 7 bases map to TRBD1. The material sequenced was CD4+ T cells sorted from PBMCs, taken roughly 12 days after vaccination. This sequence was found in a man in his fifties who received an inactivated influenza vaccine. Here the CDR3 reads CASTRGSNNQPQHF. The CDR3 DNA reads TGTGCCAGCACCAGGGGGTCCAACAATCAGCCCCAGCATTTT.